The 26 T cell receptor beta chains in this list originate from one sample, sequenced in a study of sequential checkpoint blockade in melanoma. Method: immunoSEQ multiplex PCR; TCRdb's copy keeps in-frame clones and lacks some. The table lists about 3,500 clones, 15% to 20% of them singletons. Sample treatment: randomized to nivolumab then ipilimumab (arm A) or the reverse (arm B). This material consisted of tumor tissue (inferred from file names), taken from a patient given nivolumab and ipilimumab in sequence. These receptor sequences come from a human donor with melanoma.

This rearrangement joins TRBV30 to TRBJ1-5; maybe TRBD1 (6 bases). Trimming pared 1 base from V and 3 bases from J, leaving 13 bases between. The CDR3 length is 15 residues. From germline, CDR1 is GTSNPN and CDR2 SVGIG (reference sequence). The CDR3 is CAWSGGPIANQPQHF. DNA of the CDR3: TGTGCCTGGAGTGGGGGGCCAATCGCCAATCAGCCCCAGCATTTT.

This clone is judged medium-sized (0.01 to 0.1%). At one end, the junction sequence differs from germline, possibly due to a read error. The chain carries TRBV6-8 and TRBJ2-7; 7 nucleotides align to TRBD1. Germline lookup yields CDR1 MNHGY and CDR2 SAAAGT. The CDR3 consists of 12 residues. This chain's CDR3 is CAISAGGYEQYF. The DNA of the CDR3 is TGTGCCATCAGTGCAGGGGGCTACGAGCAGTACTTC.

The CDR3 protein is CASSFARGDRATYEQYF. The CDR3 region has the DNA TGTGCCAGCAGCTTCGCTAGAGGAGACAGGGCCACCTACGAGCAGTACTTC. The V gene is TRBV11-3, the J gene TRBJ2-7; 7 nucleotides match TRBD1. The junction had 13 bases not matched to a gene; V was cut back by 3 bases and J by 2 bases. Germline lookup yields CDR1 SGHNT and CDR2 YENEEA. This CDR3 has 17 amino acids.

The chain has TRBV9 and TRBJ2-6; D unclear. The CDR3 sequence is 15 residues long. Germline CDR1 SGDLS, CDR2 YYNGEE. Deletions cut 0 bases from V and 0 bases from J, with 4 bases between. CDR3 DNA: TGTGCCAGCAGCGTAGTTTCCTCTGGGGCCAACGTCCTGACTTTC. It yields the protein CASSVVSSGANVLTF.

In this sample, this clone turned up many times. The chain employs TRBV9 and TRBJ2-6; 8 bases align to TRBD1. This CDR3 is built from 15 residues. Per germline, CDR1 SGDLS and CDR2 YYNGEE. The V segment lost 3 bases and the J segment 2 bases; nucleotides outside the gene matches: 1. The CDR3 region has the DNA TGTGCCAGCAGCGGGGGACAGGCTGGGGCCAACGTCCTGACTTTC. Its translation: CASSGGQAGANVLTF.

This clone is large within its sample. The chain links TRBV6-8 to TRBJ1-5, with D possibly being TRBD1 (5 bases). Trimming removed 6 bases from V and 7 bases from J, with 19 bases in between. CDR1 and CDR2 from the germline V gene are MNHGY and SAAAGT. The CDR3 runs to 15 residues. The CDR3 reads CASRRDGTSGQPQHF. The CDR3 bases are TGTGCCAGCAGAAGGGACGGGACCTCCGGACAGCCCCAGCATTTT.

This clone ranks as medium-sized. This sequence joins TRBV6-8 and TRBJ1-1; D ambiguous. V lost 0 bases and J 3 bases, leaving 8 bases between the germline ends. This CDR3 is built from 14 residues. Germline CDR1 reads MNHGY; CDR2 reads SAAAGT. CDR3 residues: CASSYSRVDTEAFF. In nucleotides, the CDR3 is TGTGCCAGCAGTTACTCGCGGGTCGACACTGAAGCTTTCTTT.

The chain uses TRBV6-8 and TRBJ1-2; 10 bases are a match to TRBD1. In germline, CDR1 is MNHGY, CDR2 SAAAGT. Germline trimming cut 4 bases from V and 5 bases from J; bases unmatched to any gene: 10. The CDR3 is 16 residues long. Written as DNA, the CDR3 is TGTGCCAGCAGTTTCACCGATGGGACAGGGGTGTATGGCTACACCTTC. Translated: CASSFTDGTGVYGYTF.

This clone was seen a few times. The chain joins TRBV12-5 to TRBJ2-2, with no clear D. The CDR3 is 11 residues long. In germline, CDR1 is LGHNT, CDR2 FRNRAP. CDR3: CARTYTGELFF. CDR3 bases: TGTGCCAGAACATACACCGGGGAGCTGTTTTTT.

V is TRBV12-5 and J is TRBJ1-3; 7 positions match TRBD1. The CDR3 loop spans 15 amino acids. Trimming cost V 5 bases and J 4 bases; bases outside gene matches: 8. From germline, CDR1 is LGHNT and CDR2 FRNRAP. The CDR3 loop is CASGLQGISGNTIYF. The CDR3 DNA reads TGTGCTAGTGGTCTACAGGGGATTTCAGGAAACACCATATATTTT.

Sample share makes this clone medium-sized. The DNA of the CDR3 is TGTGCCATCCCGGGGACAGGGGAGAAGAACACTGAAGCTTTCTTT. Translated: CAIPGTGEKNTEAFF. The chain joins TRBV12-2 to TRBJ1-1; the table gives TRBD1 as D, unverified against the DNA. TRBV12-2 constitutes a pseudogene. The CDR3 has 15 residues.

Within the sample, this clone is medium-sized. The rearrangement uses TRBV6-8 and TRBJ2-3; 9 nucleotides agree with TRBD2. Per the germline V gene, CDR1 is MNHGY and CDR2 is SAAAGT. After removal of 10 bases from V and 4 bases from J, the junction contained 15 bases not matched to a gene. The CDR3 contains 16 residues. The DNA of the CDR3 is TGTGCCATCAACCTTAGCGGGAGACTGGGGGCAGATACGCAGTATTTT. Translating gives CAINLSGRLGADTQYF.

The J gene is TRBJ2-7, the V gene TRBV5-1; D remains ambiguous. Germline-derived CDR1 and CDR2 are SGHRS and YFSETQ. The CDR3 is 15 residues long. Trimming took off 4 bases at V and 5 bases at J, with 19 bases between the two ends. The CDR3 loop is CASSQHRPDEHEQYF. CDR3 nucleotide sequence: TGCGCCAGCAGCCAACATCGACCCGACGAACACGAGCAGTACTTC.

By share, this clone ranks as medium-sized (0.01 to 0.1%). The chain is built from TRBV11-3 and TRBJ1-1, with D unresolved. Trimming pared 5 bases from V and 0 bases from J, leaving 13 bases between. The length of the CDR3 is 15 residues. Germline V gives CDR1 SGHNT, CDR2 YENEEA. In DNA, the CDR3 is TGTGCCAGCAGCGGTGTTATATCGGTGAACACTGAAGCTTTCTTT. As protein: CASSGVISVNTEAFF.

The chain links TRBV11-3 to TRBJ2-5, with 7 bases aligning to TRBD1. CDR3 length: 15 amino acids. The ends lost 3 bases at V and 4 bases at J; junction bases unmatched: 8. Germline CDR1 is SGHNT and CDR2 is YENEEA. The CDR3 sequence is CASSLAGGWSETQYF. In DNA form, the CDR3 reads TGTGCCAGCAGCTTGGCAGGGGGATGGTCAGAGACCCAGTACTTC.

This clone is classed as medium-sized. The chain is built from TRBV9 and TRBJ2-7; 12 positions agree with TRBD2. CDR1 and CDR2 from the germline V gene are SGDLS and YYNGEE. With V trimmed by 3 bases and J by 2 bases, 3 bases remained unmatched. The CDR3 extends over 15 amino acids. CDR3 residues: CASSEGLAGTYEQYF. In nucleotides, the CDR3 is TGTGCCAGCAGCGAGGGACTAGCGGGCACCTACGAGCAGTACTTC.

This clone has a handful of counts. The chain combines TRBV12-5 with TRBJ1-5, with a possible D match to TRBD1 (5 bases). CDR3 length equals 13 residues. CDR1 and CDR2 (germline): LGHNT, FRNRAP. The CDR3 coding sequence is TGTGCCAGCACATGGGGCGAAGAGCAGCCCCAGCATTTT. It translates to CASTWGEEQPQHF.

This clone was observed many times. The chain employs TRBV11-3 and TRBJ1-6; 11 bases map to TRBD1. The J segment lost 10 bases and the V segment lost 3 bases, leaving 8 bases of the junction unmatched. The CDR3 is 16 residues long. CDR1 SGHNT and CDR2 YENEEA come from the germline V gene. CDR3 residues: CASSFGPGTGGSPLHF. DNA for the CDR3: TGTGCCAGCAGCTTCGGCCCCGGGACAGGGGGATCACCCCTCCACTTT.

This clone has just one count. The J gene is TRBJ2-3, the V gene TRBV5-1; D possibly corresponds to TRBD2 (6 bases). Germline assignment: CDR1 SGHRS and CDR2 YFSETQ. The V end lost 1 base, the J end lost 6 bases, and 12 bases lay between the germline ends. This CDR3 is 14 amino acids long. The CDR3, as DNA: TGCGCCAGCAGCTTGAATCGCGGGGCCGATACGCAGTATTTT. Its protein is CASSLNRGADTQYF.

By its share, this clone is medium-sized. The V and J genes are TRBV7-1 and TRBJ1-2; D gene unclear. TRBV7-1 is designated an ORF whose function remains uncertain. V lost 4 bases and J lost 5, with 11 bases in between. The CDR3 sequence is 13 residues long. The CDR3 protein is CASSLDPSYGYTF. The CDR3 nucleotides are TGTGCCAGCAGCTTAGATCCATCATATGGCTACACCTTC.

This clone was counted a few times. This sequence joins TRBV28 and TRBJ2-7, with 7 bases aligning to TRBD1. Losses at the gene ends were 3 bases for V and 3 bases for J; bases not matched to a gene: 5. Germline-derived CDR1 and CDR2 are MDHEN and SYDVKM. The CDR3 length is 14 residues. The CDR3 protein is CASSFPGTDYEQYF. The CDR3 region has the DNA TGTGCCAGCAGTTTCCCTGGGACAGACTACGAGCAGTACTTC. The whole variable domain, remainder taken from reference TRBV28 and TRBJ2-7, is DVKVTQSSRYLVKRTGEKVFLECVQDMDHENMFWYRQDPGLGLRLIYFSYDVKMKEKGDIPEGYSVSREKKERFSLILESASTNQTSMYLCASSFPGTDYEQYFGPGTRLTVT.

There are a few counts of this clone. The chain carries TRBV15 and TRBJ2-1; D gene uncertain. V was pared by 0 bases and J by 1 base, with 13 bases between. CDR3 length: 17 residues. Germline CDR1 and CDR2: LNHNV and YYDKDF (reference sequence). CDR3 in amino acids: CATSRDFGRRSYNEQFF. The CDR3 DNA reads as TGTGCCACCAGCAGAGATTTCGGACGGAGATCCTACAATGAGCAGTTCTTC.

This clone was seen more than once but under ten times. The chain joins TRBV15 to TRBJ1-2; D is unclear. The CDR3 totals 14 residues. Trimming took off 0 bases at V and 8 bases at J, with 13 bases between the two ends. Germline CDR1 LNHNV, CDR2 YYDKDF (reference sequence). CDR3 residues: CATSRDRGPRGYTF. For the CDR3, the DNA is TGTGCCACCAGCAGAGACCGTGGTCCACGGGGCTACACCTTC.

CDR3 in amino acids: CASSDSRTGGEKLFF. The DNA for the CDR3 is TGTGCCAGCAGTGATTCCAGGACTGGGGGTGAAAAACTGTTTTTT. The genes are TRBV6-8 and TRBJ1-4, with D maybe TRBD1 (5 bases). V was clipped by 5 bases and J by 7 bases, with 17 bases between them. This CDR3 has 15 residues. CDR1 and CDR2 (germline): MNHGY, SAAAGT.

DNA of the CDR3: TGTGCCAGCAGTTACCGGAATAGCGGGGCGAGACAAGAGACCCAGTACTTC. Amino acids: CASSYRNSGARQETQYF. The rearrangement uses TRBV6-8 and TRBJ2-5, with TRBD2 identical over 8 bases. CDR1 and CDR2 (germline): MNHGY, SAAAGT. V dropped 2 bases and J dropped 2; count of bases not matched to a gene: 10. This CDR3 region has 17 residues.

This clone appeared a few times. The chain links TRBV11-3 to TRBJ1-5; 8 bases are a match to TRBD1. The CDR3 sequence is 15 residues long. In germline, CDR1 is SGHNT, CDR2 YENEEA. Losses at the gene ends were 6 bases for V and 2 bases for J; bases not matched to a gene: 6. This CDR3 reads CASSPQGAGNQPQHF. CDR3 coding DNA: TGTGCCAGCAGTCCTCAGGGGGCTGGCAATCAGCCCCAGCATTTT.